Shown below are 31 T cell receptor beta chains from a single sample sequenced in a study of cytotoxic CD8 clonotypes in ibrutinib-treated CLL. Sequenced by immunoSEQ multiplex PCR; TCRdb stores in-frame clones only, minus some. The profile shows about 160,000 clones, roughly 80% of them singletons. This specimen was PBMCs, taken after 24 months of ibrutinib treatment. These receptors originate from a human donor with chronic lymphocytic leukemia.

This rearrangement joins TRBV5-8 to TRBJ2-2; D is unresolved. Trimming stripped 5 bases from V and 3 bases from J, with 17 bases between. The CDR3 is made up of 16 amino acids. CDR1 SGHTS and CDR2 YDEGEE come from the germline V gene. The CDR3 loop is CASRGSRVWDTGELFF. The CDR3 DNA is TGTGCCAGCAGAGGTTCCCGAGTATGGGACACCGGGGAGCTGTTTTTT.

J is TRBJ2-3 and V is TRBV9; weak D call: TRBD2 (5 bases). CDR1 and CDR2 from the germline V gene are SGDLS and YYNGEE. V was clipped by 4 bases and J by 2 bases, with 11 bases between them. The CDR3 has 14 residues. The CDR3 nucleotides read TGTGCCAGCAGCTGGAGCGGCTCCACAGATACGCAGTATTTT. Translating gives CASSWSGSTDTQYF.

The chain links TRBV6-5 to TRBJ1-1, with no clear D. Trimming left V 3 bases short and J 0 bases short, with 11 bases between. In germline, CDR1 is MNHEY, CDR2 SVGAGI. This CDR3 has 15 amino acids. The CDR3 DNA reads as TGTGCCAGCAGTTATGCTAGGCTGATGAACACTGAAGCTTTCTTT. Translating gives CASSYARLMNTEAFF.

This clone appeared a single time. V usage is TRBV28 and J usage is TRBJ2-5, with 9 bases identical to TRBD1. J gave up 7 bases and V 4 bases, and 7 bases lay outside the gene matches. Germline assignment: CDR1 MDHEN and CDR2 SYDVKM. The CDR3 runs to 14 residues. The CDR3 region has the DNA TGTGCCAGCAGTTATGTGGACAGGGGAACGACCCAGTACTTC. It yields the protein CASSYVDRGTTQYF.

The J gene is TRBJ2-7, the V gene TRBV9; a weak D match, TRBD2 (5 bases). Trimming removed 1 base from V and 2 bases from J, with 10 bases in between. In germline, CDR1 is SGDLS, CDR2 YYNGEE. The CDR3 has 14 amino acids. The DNA for the CDR3 is TGTGCCAGCAGCGTAAGTCCGGGAACCTACGAGCAGTACTTC. This codes for CASSVSPGTYEQYF.

This clone was seen once. V and J are TRBV28 and TRBJ1-5; 9 bases match TRBD1. The CDR3 sequence is 13 residues long. Germline V lookup: CDR1 MDHEN, CDR2 SYDVKM. The ends lost 8 bases at V and 4 bases at J; junction bases unmatched: 3. The CDR3 loop reads CASSDRGNQPQHF. In DNA, the CDR3 is TGTGCCAGCTCCGACAGGGGGAATCAGCCCCAGCATTTT.

The rearrangement links TRBV18 to TRBJ1-2; possible D gene TRBD1, 5 bases. The germline V gene encodes CDR1 KGHSH and CDR2 LQKENI. V was cut by 4 bases and J by 5 bases, with 14 bases left in between. The CDR3 sequence is 14 residues long. In nucleotides, the CDR3 is TGTGCCAGCTCACGGCCGACAGACAGATATGGCTACACCTTC. It encodes CASSRPTDRYGYTF.

The chain employs TRBV28 and TRBJ1-2; D is ambiguous. The CDR3 is made up of 16 amino acids. Trimming shortened V by 3 bases and J by 0 bases, and 14 bases separated the two germline ends. CDR1 and CDR2 (germline): MDHEN, SYDVKM. CDR3 bases: TGTGCCAGCAGTTTTTATCTGAGGACGACTAACTATGGCTACACCTTC. As protein: CASSFYLRTTNYGYTF.

The rearrangement links TRBV5-1 to TRBJ2-5, with D possibly matching TRBD2 (7 bases). V was shortened by 6 bases and J by 2 bases, with 14 bases between the two germline ends. CDR3 size: 14 residues. The germline V gene encodes CDR1 SGHRS and CDR2 YFSETQ. This CDR3 is CASNPGGSQETQYF. As DNA, the CDR3 is TGCGCCAGCAACCCGGGGGGCTCACAAGAGACCCAGTACTTC. Variable domain in full (rest from reference TRBV5-1 and TRBJ2-5): KAGVTQTPRYLIKTRGQQVTLSCSPISGHRSVSWYQQTPGQGLQFLFEYFSETQRNKGNFPGRFSGRQFSNSRSEMNVSTLELGDSALYLCASNPGGSQETQYFGPGTRLLVL.

This chain links TRBV5-1 with TRBJ1-3, with D hard to call. This CDR3 spans 14 amino acids. Trimming took off 0 bases at V and 0 bases at J, with 4 bases between the two ends. The V gene's germline CDR1 is SGHRS and CDR2 YFSETQ. In nucleotides, the CDR3 is TGCGCCAGCAGCTTGGCCAGCTCTGGAAACACCATATATTTT. Its translation is CASSLASSGNTIYF. The entire variable domain, with the rest obtained from reference TRBV5-1 and TRBJ1-3, is as follows: KAGVTQTPRYLIKTRGQQVTLSCSPISGHRSVSWYQQTPGQGLQFLFEYFSETQRNKGNFPGRFSGRQFSNSRSEMNVSTLELGDSALYLCASSLASSGNTIYFGEGSWLTVV.

This CDR3 is CASSVGQVNYNEQFF. For the CDR3, the DNA is TGTGCCAGCAGCGTCGGACAGGTAAACTACAATGAGCAGTTCTTC. This rearrangement joins TRBV9 to TRBJ2-1, with 7 nucleotides matching TRBD1. The germline V gene encodes CDR1 SGDLS and CDR2 YYNGEE. This CDR3 is 15 amino acids long. With 2 bases clipped from V and 3 bases from J, the junction kept 5 bases outside the gene matches. Full variable domain (remainder filled in from reference TRBV9 and TRBJ2-1): DSGVTQTPKHLITATGQRVTLRCSPRSGDLSVYWYQQSLDQGLQFLIQYYNGEERAKGNILERFSAQQFPDLHSELNLSSLELGDSALYFCASSVGQVNYNEQFFGPGTRLTVL.

In its sample, this clone was seen a few times. The rearrangement uses TRBV28 and TRBJ1-5; 7 bases are shared with TRBD1. V lost 10 bases and J lost 1; bases outside the gene matches: 13. Germline V gene lookup returns CDR1 MDHEN and CDR2 SYDVKM. The CDR3 has 16 amino acids. The CDR3, as DNA: TGTGCCACCCAGGATAGACAGGGTAAGAGCAATCAGCCCCAGCATTTT. Residues: CATQDRQGKSNQPQHF.

J is TRBJ2-7 and V is TRBV7-9; 11 bases fit TRBD2. This CDR3 contains 14 residues. The V gene's germline CDR1 is SEHNR and CDR2 FQNEAQ (reference sequence). V shed 3 bases and J 7 bases; nucleotides not matched to a gene: 5. The CDR3 protein is CASSFSGRVLEQYF. The CDR3 nucleotides read TGTGCCAGCAGCTTTAGCGGGAGGGTTCTTGAGCAGTACTTC.

The V and J genes are TRBV7-2 and TRBJ1-2; no clear D gene. The CDR3 is made up of 13 amino acids. From germline, CDR1 is SGHTA and CDR2 FQGNSA. V was cut by 7 bases and J by 8 bases, with 17 bases left in between. Written as DNA, the CDR3 is TGTGCCAGCACTCGCGTCTCCTTGGGAGGCTACACCTTC. Residues: CASTRVSLGGYTF.

V is TRBV5-1 and J is TRBJ2-2; 8 nucleotides agree with TRBD1. The CDR3 has 17 amino acids. V was pared by 0 bases and J by 12 bases, with 16 bases of the junction left unmatched. The germline CDR1 and CDR2 sequences are SGHRS and YFSETQ. CDR3 nucleotides: TGCGCCAGCAGCTTGGTCACAGGGGGAATCACGTGGAAGAAGCTGTTTTTT. Protein sequence: CASSLVTGGITWKKLFF.

V gene TRBV27 combines with J gene TRBJ1-2, with a tentative D call TRBD1 (6 bases). Trimming removed 1 base at V and 0 bases at J, with 18 bases between. CDR1 and CDR2 from the germline V gene are MNHEY and SMNVEV (reference sequence). The CDR3 runs to 18 residues. The chain's CDR3 is CASSLYPLLQGTNYGYTF. CDR3 sequence (DNA): TGTGCCAGCAGTTTATATCCCCTCCTACAGGGAACTAACTATGGCTACACCTTC.

The V gene is TRBV5-4, the J gene TRBJ2-7; 14 nucleotides match TRBD2. The ends lost 4 bases at V and 4 bases at J; junction bases unmatched: 7. The germline gives CDR1 SGHNT, CDR2 YYREEE (reference sequence). This CDR3 has 16 amino acids. Here the CDR3 DNA reads TGTGCCAGCAGCGATACAAGACTAGCGGGAGGGTACGAGCAGTACTTC. It translates to CASSDTRLAGGYEQYF.

This clone was detected only once. The chain combines TRBV7-2 with TRBJ2-3, with D maybe TRBD2 (7 bases). V lost 0 bases and J 0 bases, leaving 13 bases between the germline ends. This CDR3 region has 17 residues. CDR1 is SGHTA, CDR2 FQGNSA, per germline. The CDR3 bases are TGTGCCAGCAGCTTAGCCGGGCGGGGGCCTAGCACAGATACGCAGTATTTT. As protein: CASSLAGRGPSTDTQYF.

The V call is TRBV28, the J call TRBJ2-1, with D possibly matching TRBD1 (7 bases). Trimming cost V 3 bases and J 6 bases, with 15 bases left between them. The CDR3 has 15 amino acids. Germline V lookup: CDR1 MDHEN, CDR2 SYDVKM. The CDR3 sequence is CASSLGGTAGNEQFF. The CDR3 DNA follows: TGTGCCAGCAGTTTGGGTGGGACAGCGGGCAATGAGCAGTTCTTC.

The chain couples TRBV11-2 to TRBJ2-3; D is unresolved. The germline V and J ends were trimmed by 1 base and 4 bases, with 9 bases remaining between them. CDR1 is SGHAT, CDR2 FQNNGV, per germline. This CDR3 has 14 amino acids. For the CDR3, the DNA is TGTGCCAGCAGCTTAGTGGGTAGCTCAGATACGCAGTATTTT. It is translated as CASSLVGSSDTQYF.

This chain links TRBV29-1 with TRBJ2-7; 7 positions match TRBD1. After removal of 7 bases from V and 4 bases from J, the junction contained 13 bases not matched to a gene. CDR3 size: 14 residues. Germline-derived CDR1 and CDR2 are SQVTM and ANQGSEA. The CDR3 DNA reads as TGCAGCGCCGGAGGTGCCGGGACAGTTTACGAGCAGTACTTC. Amino acid sequence: CSAGGAGTVYEQYF.

The rearrangement links TRBV28 to TRBJ2-1, with a weak D call TRBD1 (6 bases). Germline values: CDR1 MDHEN, CDR2 SYDVKM. V gave up 2 bases and J gave up 4 bases, with 12 bases separating them. The CDR3 consists of 15 residues. CDR3 protein: CASSLRAGAYNEQFF. Here the CDR3 DNA reads TGTGCCAGCAGTTTAAGGGCAGGGGCGTACAATGAGCAGTTCTTC. Complete variable domain (other parts from reference TRBV28 and TRBJ2-1): DVKVTQSSRYLVKRTGEKVFLECVQDMDHENMFWYRQDPGLGLRLIYFSYDVKMKEKGDIPEGYSVSREKKERFSLILESASTNQTSMYLCASSLRAGAYNEQFFGPGTRLTVL.

Here the CDR3 reads CASSHEAGTSEQYF. The DNA of the CDR3 is TGTGCCAGCAGCCACGAAGCCGGGACGAGTGAGCAGTACTTC. This sequence joins TRBV14 and TRBJ2-7; D may correspond to TRBD1 or TRBD2 (5 bases each). The CDR3 is 14 amino acids. In germline, CDR1 is SGHDN, CDR2 FVKESK. Trimming took off 3 bases at V and 7 bases at J, with 16 bases between the two ends.

This sequence joins TRBV15 and TRBJ1-1; D possibly corresponds to TRBD1 (5 bases). The V end was cut by 0 bases, the J end by 4 bases, with 9 bases between. The CDR3 totals 14 residues. Germline CDR1 reads LNHNV; CDR2 reads YYDKDF (reference sequence). The DNA of the CDR3 is TGTGCCACCAGCAGAGATCGAAGGGGCACTGAAGCTTTCTTT. This translates into CATSRDRRGTEAFF.

This chain uses TRBV9 with TRBJ2-3, with 7 bases that match TRBD2. The CDR3 has 13 amino acids. Trimming at V came to 0 bases and at J to 8 bases, leaving 3 bases not matched to a gene. The germline gives CDR1 SGDLS, CDR2 YYNGEE. In DNA form, the CDR3 reads TGTGCCAGCAGCGTAGGATGGGGGGGTACGCAGTATTTT. Residues: CASSVGWGGTQYF.

About this clone itself: This sample includes further DNA sequences coding for the same CDR3. This chain joins TRBV5-6 and TRBJ1-1, with unresolved D. The V end was cut by 3 bases, the J end by 3 bases, with 6 bases between. The germline V gene encodes CDR1 SGHDT and CDR2 YYEEEE. There are 12 residues in the CDR3. The CDR3 nucleotides are TGTGCCAGCAGCTCTGGGGACACTGAAGCTTTCTTT. Protein: CASSSGDTEAFF.

V usage is TRBV5-1 and J usage is TRBJ1-2, with D hard to call. This CDR3 has 13 residues. The germline gives CDR1 SGHRS, CDR2 YFSETQ. Trimming removed 7 bases at V and 4 bases at J, with 14 bases between. The DNA of the CDR3 is TGCGCCAGCGCGAGGGAGTATCGCTATGGCTACACCTTC. Protein product: CASAREYRYGYTF.

The gene calls are TRBV19 and TRBJ2-1, with D maybe TRBD2 (5 bases). The CDR3 spans 15 residues. Looked up from germline, CDR1 is LNHDA and CDR2 is SQIVND (reference sequence). V was trimmed by 5 bases and J by 6 bases, leaving 17 bases between them. CDR3 nucleotides: TGTGCCAGTAGTCCGCCGGGGTGGGTCGGCAATGAGCAGTTCTTC. This encodes CASSPPGWVGNEQFF.

The V gene is TRBV18, the J gene TRBJ2-1; 7 bases fit TRBD2. CDR1 and CDR2 from the germline V gene are KGHSH and LQKENI. After removal of 3 bases from V and 8 bases from J, the junction contained 10 bases not matched to a gene. The CDR3 runs 15 residues. CDR3 coding DNA: TGTGCCAGCTCACCGTCTCCGGGACTAAGAGATGAGCAGTTCTTC. It translates to CASSPSPGLRDEQFF. The variable domain in full, with the rest retrieved from reference TRBV18 and TRBJ2-1, is NAGVMQNPRHLVRRRGQEARLRCSPMKGHSHVYWYRQLPEEGLKFMVYLQKENIIDESGMPKERFSAEFPKEGPSILRIQQVVRGDSAAYFCASSPSPGLRDEQFFGPGTRLTVL.

V usage is TRBV5-1 and J usage is TRBJ2-7; D gene ambiguous. The CDR3 is made up of 13 amino acids. The V gene lost 0 bases and the J gene lost 1 base, with 5 bases spanning the gap. CDR1 is SGHRS and CDR2 is YFSETQ in the germline V gene. CDR3 bases: TGCGCCAGCAGCTTGGATGGGTCCTACGAGCAGTACTTC. Translating gives CASSLDGSYEQYF.

This clone was detected once. The genes are TRBV6-4 and TRBJ1-4; tentatively, D is TRBD1 (5 bases). Trimming removed 6 bases at V and 2 bases at J, with 13 bases between. The CDR3 spans 15 residues. CDR1 is MRHNA and CDR2 is SNTAGT in the germline V gene. DNA of the CDR3: TGTGCCAGCAGCCCTCAGGGTTTGACTAATGAAAAACTGTTTTTT. Protein sequence: CASSPQGLTNEKLFF.